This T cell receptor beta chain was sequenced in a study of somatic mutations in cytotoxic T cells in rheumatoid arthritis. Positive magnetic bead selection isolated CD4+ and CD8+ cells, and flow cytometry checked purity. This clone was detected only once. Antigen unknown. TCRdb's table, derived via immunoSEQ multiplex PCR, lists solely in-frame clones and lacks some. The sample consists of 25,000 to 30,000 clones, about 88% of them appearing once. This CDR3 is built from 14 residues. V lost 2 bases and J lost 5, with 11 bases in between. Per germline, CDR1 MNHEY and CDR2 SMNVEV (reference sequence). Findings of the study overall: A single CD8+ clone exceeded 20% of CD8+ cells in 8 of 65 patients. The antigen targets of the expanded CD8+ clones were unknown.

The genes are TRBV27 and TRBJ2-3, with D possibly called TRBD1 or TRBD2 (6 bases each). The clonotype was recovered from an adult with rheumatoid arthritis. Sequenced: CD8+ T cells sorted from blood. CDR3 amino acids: CASSLGGPGDTQYF. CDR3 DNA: TGTGCCAGCAGTTTAGGGGGGCCTGGAGATACGCAGTATTTT.